This entry features one T cell receptor beta chain sequence. Germline V lookup: CDR1 WSHSY, CDR2 SAAADI. CDR3 length: 13 amino acids. Trimming removed 6 bases from V and 8 bases from J, with 16 bases in between. The assay was immunoSEQ multiplex PCR, and TCRdb's table has in-frame clones only and misses some. Here the sample spans 200,000 to 250,000 clones, about 92% being singletons. This sample stems from a study of T cell responses to AZD1222 COVID-19 vaccine. This sequence originates from an adult in good health. The chain employs TRBV10-2 and TRBJ1-2, with D possibly TRBD1 on 5 matching bases. The source was peripheral blood, collected on day 0 of MenACWY control vaccination. The CDR3 DNA reads as TGCGCCAGCAGGAGCGGGGGGATGTGGGGCTACACCTTC. It yields the protein CASRSGGMWGYTF.